One sample yielded the 23 T cell receptor beta chains listed below, sequenced in a study of early T cells in non-severe SARS-CoV-2 infection. TCRdb processed the 5' RACE reads anew with MiXCR; each CDR3 protein has one entry. Of tens of thousands of distinct CDR3 sequences in the sample, 13% are singletons; the top ten hold around 4.6%. Sequencing was carried out using whole blood. The receptors stem from an adult who was a healthcare worker with PCR-confirmed SARS-CoV-2 infection or an uninfected control (not recorded which).

This clonotype was observed at least ten times. The chain employs TRBV28 and TRBJ1-3; D perhaps matches TRBD1 (5 bases). Germline V lookup: CDR1 MDHEN, CDR2 SYDVKM. This CDR3 has 13 residues. Trimming took 6 bases from V and 2 from J, leaving 8 bases between them. The CDR3 is CASRTQAGNTIYF. The CDR3 bases are TGTGCCAGCAGGACACAGGCTGGAAACACCATATATTTT.

At least ten counts were recorded for this clonotype. The CDR3 loop is CSAQRQTINYGYTF. Written as DNA, the CDR3 is TGCAGTGCGCAGAGACAGACAATTAACTATGGCTACACCTTC. J is TRBJ1-2 and V is TRBV20-1, with a possible D match to TRBD1 (5 bases). The CDR3 spans 14 residues. Trimming shortened V by 6 bases and J by 1 base, and 15 bases separated the two germline ends. CDR1 DFQATT and CDR2 SNEGSKA come from the germline V gene (reference sequence).

This clonotype has just a few counts. This rearrangement joins TRBV4-2 to TRBJ1-6, with TRBD1 matching over 7 bases. The CDR3 covers 21 residues. The J segment lost 1 base and the V segment lost 0 bases, leaving 15 bases of the junction unmatched. Germline CDR1 and CDR2: LGHNA and YNFKEQ. CDR3 nucleotides: TGTGCCAGCAGCCAAGAGGGGCAGGGGGGACCTTCGGGATCCTATAATTCACCCCTCCACTTT. Residues: CASSQEGQGGPSGSYNSPLHF.

DNA of the CDR3: TGTGCCAGCAGCCAGGGGAGGCAGCCCCAGCATTTT. This encodes CASSQGRQPQHF. The rearrangement links TRBV3-1 to TRBJ1-5; D remains unclear. Deletions cut 3 bases from V and 7 bases from J, with 7 bases between. This CDR3 is 12 amino acids long. CDR1 is LGHDT and CDR2 is YNNKEL in the germline V gene (reference sequence).

This clonotype was seen repeatedly, ten times or more. In nucleotides, the CDR3 is TGCAGTGCTAGCGGTGGAAACTATGGCTACACCTTC. It encodes CSASGGNYGYTF. The rearrangement links TRBV20-1 to TRBJ1-2; D gene unclear. The CDR3 extends over 12 amino acids. The germline V and J ends were trimmed by 3 bases and 2 bases, with 7 bases remaining between them. Germline lookup yields CDR1 DFQATT and CDR2 SNEGSKA (reference sequence).

This clonotype was counted ten times or more. The chain couples TRBV12-3 or TRBV12-4 to TRBJ1-1; maybe TRBD1 (6 bases). V was cut by 5 bases and J by 2 bases, with 15 bases left in between. CDR3 length: 15 amino acids. The CDR3 is CASSPGTRLNTEAFF. Here the CDR3 DNA reads TGTGCCAGCAGTCCCGGGACAAGACTCAACACTGAAGCTTTCTTT.

The chain carries TRBV2 and TRBJ2-5; TRBD1 matches at 9 bases. Trimming cost V 5 bases and J 4 bases; bases outside gene matches: 5. The CDR3 has 14 amino acids. Germline lookup yields CDR1 SNHLY and CDR2 FYNNEI. CDR3 sequence (DNA): TGTGCCAGCAGTTGGGACAGGGTGGGAGAGACCCAGTACTTC. Encoded protein: CASSWDRVGETQYF. Based on the CDR3 plus reference TRBV2 and TRBJ2-5, the full variable domain is EPEVTQTPSHQVTQMGQEVILRCVPISNHLYFYWYRQILGQKVEFLVSFYNNEISEKSEIFDDQFSVERPDGSNFTLKIRSTKLEDSAMYFCASSWDRVGETQYFGPGTRLLVL.

This clonotype was counted many times. V is TRBV11-2 and J is TRBJ2-7, with 8 bases that match TRBD1. V lost 5 bases and J lost 6; bases outside the gene matches: 12. This CDR3 region has 15 residues. The germline CDR1 and CDR2 sequences are SGHAT and FQNNGV. The CDR3 here is CASSPPGQGLGEQYF. Written as DNA, the CDR3 is TGTGCCAGCAGCCCCCCCGGACAGGGTCTGGGCGAGCAGTACTTC.

This chain's CDR3 is CASSQATRLAGVSDTQYF. CDR3 coding DNA: TGTGCCAGCTCACAAGCGACGCGACTAGCGGGGGTTTCAGATACGCAGTATTTT. The chain combines TRBV18 with TRBJ2-3, with TRBD2 identical over 12 bases. This CDR3 spans 18 amino acids. Germline CDR1 reads KGHSH; CDR2 reads LQKENI. V shed 4 bases and J 4 bases; nucleotides not matched to a gene: 12.

This clonotype was detected ten times or more. The chain uses TRBV10-2 and TRBJ2-1; 7 bases fit TRBD2. V trimming: 8 bases; J trimming: 6 bases; junction bases outside the gene matches: 19. The CDR3 length is 17 residues. Germline V lookup: CDR1 WSHSY, CDR2 SAAADI. This CDR3 reads CASGQAFLAGDTNEQFF. For the CDR3, the DNA is TGCGCCAGCGGGCAGGCCTTCTTGGCGGGGGATACCAATGAGCAGTTCTTC.

V is TRBV7-9 and J is TRBJ2-1, with TRBD2 identical over 10 bases. The CDR3 covers 18 residues. Germline CDR1 reads SEHNR; CDR2 reads FQNEAQ (reference sequence). Trimming took 5 bases from V and 1 from J; bases not matched to a gene: 11. CDR3 bases: TGTGCCAGCAGCCCAGCGTCCGGACTAGCGGATTCCTACAATGAGCAGTTCTTC. Encoded protein: CASSPASGLADSYNEQFF.

This rearrangement joins TRBV5-6 to TRBJ2-3, with TRBD2 identical over 10 bases. After removal of 5 bases from V and 0 bases from J, the junction contained 3 bases not matched to a gene. The CDR3 spans 15 residues. Germline CDR1 and CDR2: SGHDT and YYEEEE. The CDR3 region has the DNA TGTGCCAGCAGTGCTAGCGGGGGTAGCACAGATACGCAGTATTTT. Translated, it gives CASSASGGSTDTQYF.

This clonotype was seen more than once but under ten times. The chain carries TRBV4-1 and TRBJ1-1; 7 nucleotides line up with TRBD1. The CDR3 sequence is 15 residues long. The trim removed 0 bases at V and 6 bases at J, leaving 7 bases unmatched. Germline values: CDR1 MGHRA, CDR2 YSYEKL. The CDR3 bases are TGCGCCAGCAGCCAAGACGCAGGGGGGATCGCTGAAGCTTTCTTT. It is translated as CASSQDAGGIAEAFF.

The sample holds many counts of this clonotype. V gene TRBV14 combines with J gene TRBJ2-3; 7 bases are shared with TRBD1. The CDR3 runs 16 residues. Germline CDR1 reads SGHDN; CDR2 reads FVKESK. The ends lost 1 base at V and 1 base at J; junction bases unmatched: 5. The CDR3 reads CASSQGVGGGTDTQYF. In nucleotides, the CDR3 is TGTGCCAGCAGCCAAGGGGTAGGGGGCGGCACAGATACGCAGTATTTT.

This clonotype was seen many times. This chain connects TRBV5-5 to TRBJ2-7, with unresolved D. Germline V lookup: CDR1 SGHKS, CDR2 YYEKEE (reference sequence). V was clipped by 2 bases and J by 0 bases, with 9 bases between them. CDR3 length equals 14 residues. The DNA of the CDR3 is TGTGCCAGCAGCTTAGTCAGTTTCTCCTACGAGCAGTACTTC. It codes for CASSLVSFSYEQYF.

The chain has TRBV18 and TRBJ1-5; 7 bases agree with TRBD1. Trimming removed 1 base from V and 2 bases from J; junction bases left unmatched: 5. The CDR3 runs 16 residues. Germline V gives CDR1 KGHSH, CDR2 LQKENI. CDR3 residues: CASSPQGAGGNQPQHF. The CDR3 nucleotides are TGTGCCAGCTCACCACAGGGGGCTGGCGGCAATCAGCCCCAGCATTTT.

This rearrangement joins TRBV30 to TRBJ2-3, with D unresolved. This CDR3 is built from 15 residues. Germline lookup yields CDR1 GTSNPN and CDR2 SVGIG (reference sequence). Trimming shortened V by 3 bases and J by 6 bases, and 19 bases separated the two germline ends. CDR3 sequence: CAWREDGQRGDTQYF. Here the CDR3 DNA reads TGTGCCTGGAGGGAAGACGGCCAGCGTGGTGATACGCAGTATTTT.

The table lists this clonotype with a few counts. The rearrangement uses TRBV29-1 and TRBJ1-1; D is possibly TRBD1 (5 bases). Trimming left V 4 bases short and J 12 bases short, with 15 bases between. CDR1 and CDR2 (germline): SQVTM, ANQGSEA. The length of the CDR3 is 11 residues. The CDR3 sequence is CSVGPGPSTFF. The CDR3 DNA is TGCAGCGTTGGTCCGGGGCCTTCGACTTTCTTT.

With regard to this clonotype: The junction does not match germline at one end; this may be a read error. V is TRBV12-3 or TRBV12-4 and J is TRBJ1-4; 7 bases align to TRBD1. The CDR3 contains 13 residues. CDR3 in amino acids: CTSSLTGNKKLFF. As DNA, the CDR3 is TGTACCAGCAGTTTGACAGGGAATAAAAAACTGTTTTTT.

The gene calls are TRBV12-5 and TRBJ2-5, with a tentative D call TRBD1 (5 bases). The CDR3 extends over 15 amino acids. Germline-derived CDR1 and CDR2 are LGHNT and FRNRAP. Trimming left V 0 bases short and J 2 bases short, with 10 bases between. Here the CDR3 reads CASGLVRRQQETQYF. CDR3 sequence (DNA): TGTGCTAGTGGTTTGGTACGTCGACAGCAAGAGACCCAGTACTTC. The whole variable domain, remainder taken from reference TRBV12-5 and TRBJ2-5, is DARVTQTPRHKVTEMGQEVTMRCQPILGHNTVFWYRQTMMQGLELLAYFRNRAPLDDSGMPKDRFSAEMPDATLATLKIQPSEPRDSAVYFCASGLVRRQQETQYFGPGTRLLVL.

This clonotype was detected a few times. The V call is TRBV29-1, the J call TRBJ1-1; D gene ambiguous. Per the germline V gene, CDR1 is SQVTM and CDR2 is ANQGSEA. Trimming took 8 bases from V and 2 from J, leaving 12 bases between them. The CDR3 contains 12 residues. CDR3 residues: CSIGGSNTEAFF. CDR3 nucleotide sequence: TGCAGCATCGGAGGCAGCAACACTGAAGCTTTCTTT.

This clonotype was counted between two and nine times. The chain joins TRBV4-1 to TRBJ2-4; 9 nucleotides agree with TRBD1. Unmatched junction bases numbered 13, after V lost 3 bases and J lost 1 base. CDR3 length: 19 residues. The germline CDR1 and CDR2 sequences are MGHRA and YSYEKL. CDR3 in DNA: TGCGCCAGCAGCCATTACCCTCAGGACAGGGGTACGGCCAAAAACATTCAGTACTTC. Its translation is CASSHYPQDRGTAKNIQYF.

This clonotype was seen a handful of times. The genes are TRBV11-2 and TRBJ2-3; D gene ambiguous. This CDR3 contains 15 residues. The V end lost 7 bases, the J end lost 2 bases, and 16 bases lay between the germline ends. The germline gives CDR1 SGHAT, CDR2 FQNNGV. DNA for the CDR3: TGTGCCAGCACCGCCCGTCCGTCCGTCACAGATACGCAGTATTTT. Encoded protein: CASTARPSVTDTQYF.